Listed below are T cell receptor beta chains from one sample, sequenced in a study of shared clonotypes between healthy human individuals. The data were produced by immunoSEQ multiplex PCR, yet TCRdb's version contains in-frame clones alone and is incomplete. The table records around 690,000 clones, about 92% of them present only once. The material sequenced was memory CD8+ T cells from PBMCs. The receptor source for this set is a young man in good health. Some clones in this sample may be carry-over from other donors' samples. CDR3s include the opening cysteine and the closing phenylalanine or tryptophan. The D gene is left open where the match is weak. Clone size is stated in some rows and not others, as once, few, many or a class when expanded.

CDR3 DNA: TGTGCCAGTAGTACCGGACAGGGAGGCTATGAAGCTTTCTTT
CDR3 protein: CASSTGQGGYEAFF
D gene: TRBD1
J gene: TRBJ1-1
clone size: few
V gene: TRBV19

CDR3 DNA: TGTGCCAGCAGCTTAGTCGTGTCGTCTGGATCCTACGAGCAGTACTTC
CDR3 protein: CASSLVVSSGSYEQYF
D gene: .
J gene: TRBJ2-7
clone size: .
V gene: TRBV7-8

CDR3 DNA: TGTGCCAGCAGTAACAACAGGGGCAGCACTGAAGCTTTCTTT
CDR3 protein: CASSNNRGSTEAFF
D gene: TRBD1
J gene: TRBJ1-1
clone size: .
V gene: TRBV28

CDR3 DNA: TGTGCCAGCAGAGGGGGAGAGACCCAGTACTTC
CDR3 protein: CASRGGETQYF
D gene: .
J gene: TRBJ2-5
clone size: .
V gene: TRBV25-1

CDR3 DNA: TGTGCCAGCCGCACAGGGGTCTCCCAAGAGACCCAGTACTTC
CDR3 protein: CASRTGVSQETQYF
D gene: TRBD1
J gene: TRBJ2-5
clone size: .
V gene: TRBV7-8

CDR3 DNA: TGCGCCAGCACCCTAGGGCTTACTAGCACAGATACGCAGTATTTT
CDR3 protein: CASTLGLTSTDTQYF
D gene: .
J gene: TRBJ2-3
clone size: .
V gene: TRBV5-1

CDR3 DNA: TGTGCCAGCAGTGAATGGCAGCCCAGCGGCCAGCCCCAGCATTTT
CDR3 protein: CASSEWQPSGQPQHF
D gene: .
J gene: TRBJ1-5
clone size: once
V gene: TRBV2

CDR3 DNA: TGCAGTGCCCGTGACGGAAATGGCTACACCTTC
CDR3 protein: CSARDGNGYTF
D gene: .
J gene: TRBJ1-2
clone size: .
V gene: TRBV20-1

CDR3 DNA: TGTGCCTGGAGTGAAGGACGAGGGAGTGGGTCAGATACGCAGTATTTT
CDR3 protein: CAWSEGRGSGSDTQYF
D gene: .
J gene: TRBJ2-3
clone size: few
V gene: TRBV30

CDR3 DNA: TGTGCCAGCAGCTCCATCTCCTTTACCTCCAGGACCCGCAATCAGCCCCAGCATTTT
CDR3 protein: CASSSISFTSRTRNQPQHF
D gene: .
J gene: TRBJ1-5
clone size: .
V gene: TRBV7-2

CDR3 DNA: TGTGCCAGCAGTTTGGGCGGATGGGTCGCAGATACGCAGTATTTT
CDR3 protein: CASSLGGWVADTQYF
D gene: .
J gene: TRBJ2-3
clone size: once
V gene: TRBV27

CDR3 DNA: TGTGCCAGCAGTGTGGGACTACCGCAAGAGACCCAGTACTTC
CDR3 protein: CASSVGLPQETQYF
D gene: TRBD2
J gene: TRBJ2-5
clone size: .
V gene: TRBV6-5

CDR3 DNA: TGTGCCAGCAGCCCCCCTGTGGACGGGGCCAACGTCCTGACTTTC
CDR3 protein: CASSPPVDGANVLTF
D gene: .
J gene: TRBJ2-6
clone size: .
V gene: TRBV5-6

CDR3 DNA: TGTGCCAGCAGTTACTTCTGGGGCTACGAGCAGTACTTC
CDR3 protein: CASSYFWGYEQYF
D gene: .
J gene: TRBJ2-7
clone size: .
V gene: TRBV6-5

CDR3 DNA: TGTGCCAGCAGCTTAGCGACAGGGGCCCTCCAAGAGACCCAGTACTTC
CDR3 protein: CASSLATGALQETQYF
D gene: TRBD1
J gene: TRBJ2-5
clone size: .
V gene: TRBV7-9

CDR3 DNA: TGTGCCAGCACCCGCGTCAGCGGGGGCTACGAGCAGTACTTC
CDR3 protein: CASTRVSGGYEQYF
D gene: TRBD2
J gene: TRBJ2-7
clone size: .
V gene: TRBV6-5

CDR3 DNA: TGTGCCAGCAGTTCCCTCCAGACATATGGAAACACCATATATTTT
CDR3 protein: CASSSLQTYGNTIYF
D gene: .
J gene: TRBJ1-3
clone size: .
V gene: TRBV27

CDR3 DNA: TGTGCCAGCAGTGGCCAGGGAGGTGAGCAGTTCTTC
CDR3 protein: CASSGQGGEQFF
D gene: .
J gene: TRBJ2-1
clone size: .
V gene: TRBV6-4

CDR3 DNA: TGTGCCAGCAGCTCCCGACAGGGGGACATTGAAAAACTGTTTTTT
CDR3 protein: CASSSRQGDIEKLFF
D gene: TRBD1
J gene: TRBJ1-4
clone size: .
V gene: TRBV11-2

CDR3 DNA: TGTGCCAGCAGCTCGACACTAGCGGGAGCGAGGACGTACAATGAGCAGTTCTTC
CDR3 protein: CASSSTLAGARTYNEQFF
D gene: TRBD2
J gene: TRBJ2-1
clone size: .
V gene: TRBV7-9

CDR3 DNA: TGTGCCAGCAGCCGACAACCTGGAGAGACCCAGTACTTC
CDR3 protein: CASSRQPGETQYF
D gene: .
J gene: TRBJ2-5
clone size: .
V gene: TRBV7-9

CDR3 DNA: TGCGCCAGCACCTCAAGAAGGTCCAATGAGCAGTTCTTC
CDR3 protein: CASTSRRSNEQFF
D gene: .
J gene: TRBJ2-1
clone size: .
V gene: TRBV4-1

CDR3 DNA: TGTGCCAGCAGTCATGGGGGGCACCCCTTGGCTTACGAGCAGTACTTC
CDR3 protein: CASSHGGHPLAYEQYF
D gene: .
J gene: TRBJ2-7
clone size: .
V gene: TRBV6-6

CDR3 DNA: TGTGCCAGCAGCTTAGATCCCACTAGCGGCTTCACAGATACGCAGTATTTT
CDR3 protein: CASSLDPTSGFTDTQYF
D gene: TRBD2
J gene: TRBJ2-3
clone size: .
V gene: TRBV7-8

CDR3 DNA: TGTGCCAGCAGTTACCGGGACAGGGGAAGAGATACGCAGTATTTT
CDR3 protein: CASSYRDRGRDTQYF
D gene: TRBD1
J gene: TRBJ2-3
clone size: many
V gene: TRBV27

CDR3 DNA: TGTGCCAGCAGTGAAGTTGCCAGCTGGTCCGAGCAGTACTTC
CDR3 protein: CASSEVASWSEQYF
D gene: .
J gene: TRBJ2-7
clone size: .
V gene: TRBV6-1

CDR3 DNA: TGTGCCAGCAGCGACTATAGCGGGAGGGCCCTGAATGAGCAGTTCTTC
CDR3 protein: CASSDYSGRALNEQFF
D gene: TRBD2
J gene: TRBJ2-1
clone size: .
V gene: TRBV9

CDR3 DNA: TGTGCCAGCAGCTTACGGGCCCAACGCTACGAGCAGTACTTC
CDR3 protein: CASSLRAQRYEQYF
D gene: .
J gene: TRBJ2-7
clone size: .
V gene: TRBV7-2